Listed below are T cell receptor beta chains from one sample, sequenced in a study of cytomegalovirus exposure and HLA in healthy donors. Libraries were prepared by immunoSEQ multiplex PCR; TCRdb keeps only in-frame clonotypes and omits some of them. The sample has almost 75,000 clones; around 81% are singletons. The sequenced sample was PBMCs. These receptors came from a man under 40 in good health and CMV-seronegative. Both conserved end residues are part of each CDR3. A D gene is named only where the DNA matches it firmly. Clone size is not always given. Where it is, it says once, few, many or a class for expanded clones.

CDR3 DNA: TGTGCCTGGGCCAGGGGGGCAGGGTTGAACACTGAAGCTTTCTTT
CDR3 protein: CAWARGAGLNTEAFF
clone size: -
V gene: TRBV30
D gene: TRBD1
J gene: TRBJ1-1

CDR3 DNA: TGTGCCAGTAGCGGGGTGGGACTCCAGAACTATGGCTACACCTTC
CDR3 protein: CASSGVGLQNYGYTF
clone size: -
V gene: TRBV19
D gene: -
J gene: TRBJ1-2

CDR3 DNA: TGTGCCAGCACCGGACTAGCGGGACGACCTGATACGCAGTATTTT
CDR3 protein: CASTGLAGRPDTQYF
clone size: -
V gene: TRBV6-1
D gene: TRBD2
J gene: TRBJ2-3

CDR3 DNA: TGCGCCAGCAGAAACCTAGGGAGGGCTGCTAACTATGGCTACACCTTC
CDR3 protein: CASRNLGRAANYGYTF
clone size: -
V gene: TRBV4-1
D gene: -
J gene: TRBJ1-2

CDR3 DNA: TGTGCCAGCAGCGCCAACCCCCTAGCGGGGGGGCGATTGGACGAGCAGTACTTC
CDR3 protein: CASSANPLAGGRLDEQYF
clone size: -
V gene: TRBV9
D gene: TRBD2
J gene: TRBJ2-7

CDR3 DNA: TGTGCCATCGCAGTAGGGGGAACCAACACTGAAGCTTTCTTT
CDR3 protein: CAIAVGGTNTEAFF
clone size: once
V gene: TRBV10-3
D gene: -
J gene: TRBJ1-1

CDR3 DNA: TGTGCCAGCAGCCCGAGACCTACAGGGAACACTGAAGCTTTCTTT
CDR3 protein: CASSPRPTGNTEAFF
clone size: -
V gene: TRBV6-5
D gene: -
J gene: TRBJ1-1

CDR3 DNA: TGTGCCAGCAGTGACTTACTAGGGGAGACCCAGTACTTC
CDR3 protein: CASSDLLGETQYF
clone size: -
V gene: TRBV2
D gene: -
J gene: TRBJ2-5

CDR3 DNA: TGTGCCAGCAGTACCCCAAGACTAGATTACAATGAGCAGTTCTTC
CDR3 protein: CASSTPRLDYNEQFF
clone size: -
V gene: TRBV27
D gene: -
J gene: TRBJ2-1

CDR3 DNA: TGCGCCAGCACCCTCTTCCCAATTTCGGGACAGGATTTCACTGAAGCTTTCTTT
CDR3 protein: CASTLFPISGQDFTEAFF
clone size: -
V gene: TRBV5-1
D gene: TRBD1
J gene: TRBJ1-1

CDR3 DNA: TGTGCCAGTAGTGGCGGAAGGCCTCCGACCACCGGGGAGCTGTTTTTT
CDR3 protein: CASSGGRPPTTGELFF
clone size: -
V gene: TRBV19
D gene: -
J gene: TRBJ2-2

CDR3 DNA: TGTGCGACCAAACCGGGACAGGGGGCAGGGACTGAAGCTTTCTTT
CDR3 protein: CATKPGQGAGTEAFF
clone size: -
V gene: TRBV27
D gene: TRBD1
J gene: TRBJ1-1

CDR3 DNA: TGTGCCAGCAGCCAAGATGACAGGGGCTATAATTCACCCCTCCACTTT
CDR3 protein: CASSQDDRGYNSPLHF
clone size: -
V gene: TRBV4-2
D gene: TRBD1
J gene: TRBJ1-6

CDR3 DNA: TGTGCCAGCAGCTTAGGATCGGGGAGTAATCAGCCCCAGCATTTT
CDR3 protein: CASSLGSGSNQPQHF
clone size: -
V gene: TRBV7-9
D gene: -
J gene: TRBJ1-5

CDR3 DNA: TGCGCCAGCAGCCAAGATCCGGCGGCAGGGGGCGGCGGGGAGCTGTTTTTT
CDR3 protein: CASSQDPAAGGGGELFF
clone size: -
V gene: TRBV4-3
D gene: TRBD1
J gene: TRBJ2-2

CDR3 DNA: TGTGCCAGCAGAACAAGCGGGACAGGGTTATATGAGCAGTTCTTC
CDR3 protein: CASRTSGTGLYEQFF
clone size: once
V gene: TRBV6-7
D gene: TRBD1
J gene: TRBJ2-1

CDR3 DNA: TGTGCCAGCAGCTCGCCGGGACAGGGACAAGAGACCCAGTACTTC
CDR3 protein: CASSSPGQGQETQYF
clone size: -
V gene: TRBV7-3
D gene: TRBD1
J gene: TRBJ2-5

CDR3 DNA: TGTGCCAGTATGTTGACAGGGGTCAGCAATCAGCCCCAGCATTTT
CDR3 protein: CASMLTGVSNQPQHF
clone size: -
V gene: TRBV19
D gene: TRBD1
J gene: TRBJ1-5

CDR3 DNA: TGTGCCAGCAGCTTAGATGGGGACAGGGAGGAGTTCTTC
CDR3 protein: CASSLDGDREEFF
clone size: -
V gene: TRBV7-9
D gene: TRBD1
J gene: TRBJ2-1

CDR3 DNA: TGTGCCAGCGGGGGGTCGGCAGGAGCTAACTATGGCTACACCTTC
CDR3 protein: CASGGSAGANYGYTF
clone size: -
V gene: TRBV28
D gene: -
J gene: TRBJ1-2

CDR3 DNA: TGTGCCTACCGCCGGGACAGGGTAATTGGTGGGGCCAACGTCCTGACTTTC
CDR3 protein: CAYRRDRVIGGANVLTF
clone size: -
V gene: TRBV30
D gene: TRBD1
J gene: TRBJ2-6

CDR3 DNA: TGTGCCTGGAGGGAAGCAGGGTCCCAGACTGAAGCTTTCTTT
CDR3 protein: CAWREAGSQTEAFF
clone size: -
V gene: TRBV30
D gene: -
J gene: TRBJ1-1

CDR3 DNA: TGTGCCAGCACGGGGGAAGCTAATGAAAAACTGTTTTTT
CDR3 protein: CASTGEANEKLFF
clone size: -
V gene: TRBV6-1
D gene: -
J gene: TRBJ1-4

CDR3 DNA: TGCGCCAGCAGCCACCCACCACAGGGAATCTATGGCTACACCTTC
CDR3 protein: CASSHPPQGIYGYTF
clone size: few
V gene: TRBV4-1
D gene: -
J gene: TRBJ1-2

CDR3 DNA: TGCGCCAGCAGCGATTCTGGACAGGTGTACCAAGAGACCCAGTACTTC
CDR3 protein: CASSDSGQVYQETQYF
clone size: once
V gene: TRBV4-1
D gene: TRBD1
J gene: TRBJ2-5

CDR3 DNA: TGTGCCATCAGCGGACAGGGTCGAGAAAATTCCTACGAGCAGTACTTC
CDR3 protein: CAISGQGRENSYEQYF
clone size: -
V gene: TRBV10-3
D gene: TRBD1
J gene: TRBJ2-7

CDR3 DNA: TGCAGCACCGCGAGGAGCGGGGGGGCGGGTGAGCAGTTCTTC
CDR3 protein: CSTARSGGAGEQFF
clone size: few
V gene: TRBV29-1
D gene: TRBD2
J gene: TRBJ2-1